This is a list of T cell receptor beta chains from one sample in a study of identical twins. Each CDR3 protein is one row after TCRdb ran MiXCR on the 5' RACE reads. The data contain 750,000 to 950,000 distinct CDR3 sequences, around an eighth of them singletons. The sample was also reused in another study, on yellow fever vaccine responses in identical twins.

Source material: PBMCs. These receptors originate from a woman between 18 and 30 years old in good health. CDR3s include the opening cysteine and the closing phenylalanine or tryptophan. Each record gives: D gene, clone size, J gene, V gene, CDR3 DNA, CDR3 protein. A D gene is named only where the DNA matches it firmly. Rows give clone size only sometimes, using once, few, many, or a class for an expanded clone.

>TRBD1|many|TRBJ2-7|TRBV12-3/TRBV12-4
TGTGCCAGCAGCTTAGGGGACAGGGCATCCTACGAGCAGTACTTC
CASSLGDRASYEQYF
>TRBD1|few|TRBJ2-2|TRBV5-1
TGCGCCAGCAGCGAACAGACAGGGAACGCGGGGGAGCTGTTTTTT
CASSEQTGNAGELFF
>TRBD1|many|TRBJ2-1|TRBV12-3/TRBV12-4
TGTGCCAGCAGCCCCGGGACAGGGGCGTTCTTC
CASSPGTGAFF
>TRBD2|.|TRBJ2-3|TRBV27
TGTGCCAGCAGTTTAAGGGGTCCGGGGACTAGCGGGAGAAAGAAGGATACGCAGTATTTT
CASSLRGPGTSGRKKDTQYF
>TRBD2|few|TRBJ2-1|TRBV27
TGTGCCACCCCGGCCAGCGGGAGTGAGCAGTTCTTC
CATPASGSEQFF
>TRBD1|.|TRBJ1-1|TRBV20-1
TGCAGTGCTGGGACAGGGGCTTTATGGACTGAAGCTTTCTTT
CSAGTGALWTEAFF
>TRBD2|few|TRBJ2-2|TRBV6-2/TRBV6-3
TGTGCCAGCGGAATAGCGGGGGCGGGCGGGGAGCTGTTTTTT
CASGIAGAGGELFF
>.|few|TRBJ2-5|TRBV4-1
TGCGCCAGCAGCCAAGCCACCGGGACTTACCAAGAGACCCAGTACTTC
CASSQATGTYQETQYF
>TRBD2|.|TRBJ2-1|TRBV2
TGTGCCAGCAGTGGGAAGGGCGGGAGCCAGCCCCATTCCTACAATGAGCAGTTCTTC
CASSGKGGSQPHSYNEQFF
>TRBD1|.|TRBJ2-1|TRBV7-9
TGTGCCAGCAGCGTGGGACAGGGGTTGAACAGTGAGCAGTTCTTC
CASSVGQGLNSEQFF
>TRBD2|many|TRBJ2-7|TRBV20-1
TGCAGTGCTAGAGGACTAGCAGATCCCTACGAGCAGTACTTC
CSARGLADPYEQYF
>TRBD1|few|TRBJ2-1|TRBV29-1
TGCAGCGTTTCGGACAGGGGAGATTACAATGAGCAGTTCTTC
CSVSDRGDYNEQFF
>TRBD2|few|TRBJ2-1|TRBV12-3/TRBV12-4
TGTGCCAGCAGGATGACTAGCGGGCCTTCCTACAATGAGCAGTTCTTC
CASRMTSGPSYNEQFF
>.|.|TRBJ2-7|TRBV7-2
TGTGCCAGCAGCCCCCCCTCACTGGACGAGCAGTACTTC
CASSPPSLDEQYF
>TRBD2|.|TRBJ2-3|TRBV6-5
TGTGCCAGCAGTTACTCCATTCTAGCGGGGGGGCCGGAAGATACGCAGTATTTT
CASSYSILAGGPEDTQYF
>TRBD1|few|TRBJ1-6|TRBV20-1
TGCAGTGCTAGTGGGACAGGGGGGAATTCACCCCTCCACTTT
CSASGTGGNSPLHF
>TRBD2|.|TRBJ2-5|TRBV14
TGTGCCAGCAGCCAAGCCCTAGCGGGACGGGAGACCCAGTACTTC
CASSQALAGRETQYF
>.|.|TRBJ2-3|TRBV28
TGTGCCAGCAGTGTAGCAGGGCTGGGCACAGATACGCAGTATTTT
CASSVAGLGTDTQYF
>.|.|TRBJ2-6|TRBV5-1
TGCGCCAGCAGTTTAGACAGCCTCCGCTCTGGGGCCAACGTCCTGACTTTC
CASSLDSLRSGANVLTF
>TRBD1|.|TRBJ1-2|TRBV5-1
TGCGCCAGCAGCTTGGCCAGGGGGACAGGGCATACGATTAACTATGGCTACACCTTC
CASSLARGTGHTINYGYTF
>.|few|TRBJ2-7|TRBV11-3
TGTGCCAGCAGCTTAGGTATGGCAAACTCCTACGAGCAGTACTTC
CASSLGMANSYEQYF
>TRBD2|few|TRBJ2-1|TRBV6-1
TGTGCCAGCACCGAACTAGCGGGAGGGAGGAATGAGCAGTTCTTC
CASTELAGGRNEQFF
>.|.|TRBJ2-3|TRBV12-3/TRBV12-4
TGTGCCAGCAGCCCCTCGGACCCCGGGGTCACAGATACGCAGTATTTT
CASSPSDPGVTDTQYF
>.|.|TRBJ2-2|TRBV28
TGTGCCAGCAGTTTCTGGACGCCGAACACCGGGGAGCTGTTTTTT
CASSFWTPNTGELFF
>TRBD1|many|TRBJ1-2|TRBV6-1
TGTGCCAGCAGCCTAGACAGGGGGCGAGTACTCACGCACTATGGCTACACCTTC
CASSLDRGRVLTHYGYTF
>.|.|TRBJ2-7|TRBV7-9
TGTGCCAGCAGCTTAGAATCTGTTTGGGGGCAGTACTTC
CASSLESVWGQYF